This T cell receptor beta chain was sequenced in a study of T cell responses to AZD1222 COVID-19 vaccine. Across the study: Second doses that came at about 4 or about 12 weeks were put together.

General study findings and limits: Mostly white British, mostly female donors; authors suggested clonal diversity may be underestimated.

Clones were sequenced by immunoSEQ multiplex PCR, and TCRdb holds only the in-frame ones, with some missing. The repertoire holds roughly 110,000 clones, with around nine tenths as singletons. The CDR3 covers 13 residues. Germline values: CDR1 LNHDA, CDR2 SQIVND (reference sequence). The ends were cut back, 5 bases at V and 7 bases at J, with 11 bases in the middle. This clone was observed once. Its specificity is not known. This clonotype originated in an adult in good health. The chain employs TRBV19 and TRBJ1-4; no clear D gene. The source was peripheral blood, collected on day 0 of AZD1222 vaccination. CDR3 nucleotides: TGTGCCAGTAGTTCTTTGGGAGGTGAAAAACTGTTTTTT. Protein product: CASSSLGGEKLFF.